This TCR beta chain was profiled in a study of blood T cell repertoires in COVID-19. Study context: The United States, Italy and Spain were the sources of the acute and convalescent COVID-19 samples. The analysed material was cDNA or gDNA that came from T cells, B-cell-depleted T cells, or PBMCs.

V was pared by 0 bases and J by 1 base, with 5 bases of the junction left unmatched. The CDR3 sequence is 17 residues long. The germline V gene has CDR1 SGHDT and CDR2 YYEEEE. In the original processing: Reference gene primer amplification gave estimated nucleated cell counts. TCRdb keeps only in-frame clones here, not all; method: immunoSEQ multiplex PCR. V and J calls and clone size are as listed in that table; D and trimming were resolved from the DNA. The sample gives about 100,000 clones, 80% of which show up once; roughly 15% is in the top ten. The gene calls are TRBV5-6 and TRBJ2-3; 10 positions agree with TRBD2. Sequenced sample: peripheral blood. The receptor comes from a human donor in a cohort sampled during active COVID-19. Here the CDR3 reads CASSLGPGTSGTDTQYF. The CDR3 coding sequence is TGTGCCAGCAGCTTGGGGCCCGGGACTAGCGGCACAGATACGCAGTATTTT.